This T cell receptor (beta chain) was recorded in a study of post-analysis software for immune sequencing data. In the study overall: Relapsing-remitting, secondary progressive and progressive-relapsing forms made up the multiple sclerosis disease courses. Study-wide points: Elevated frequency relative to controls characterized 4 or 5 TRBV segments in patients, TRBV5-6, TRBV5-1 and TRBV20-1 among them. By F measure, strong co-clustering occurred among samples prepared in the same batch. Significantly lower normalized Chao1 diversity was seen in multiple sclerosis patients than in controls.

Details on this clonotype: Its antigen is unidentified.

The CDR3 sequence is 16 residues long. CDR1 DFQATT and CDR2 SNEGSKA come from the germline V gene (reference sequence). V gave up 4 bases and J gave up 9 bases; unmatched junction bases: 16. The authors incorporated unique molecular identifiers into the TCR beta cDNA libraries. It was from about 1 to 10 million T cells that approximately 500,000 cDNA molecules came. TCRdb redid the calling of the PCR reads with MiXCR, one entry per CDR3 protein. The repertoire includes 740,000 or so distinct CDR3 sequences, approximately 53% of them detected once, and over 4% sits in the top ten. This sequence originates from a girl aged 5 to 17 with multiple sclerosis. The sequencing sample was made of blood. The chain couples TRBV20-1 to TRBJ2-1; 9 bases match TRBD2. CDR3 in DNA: TGCAGTGCTACGGGGAGGATTAGCGGGAGAGCGACTGAGCAGTTCTTC. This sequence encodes CSATGRISGRATEQFF.